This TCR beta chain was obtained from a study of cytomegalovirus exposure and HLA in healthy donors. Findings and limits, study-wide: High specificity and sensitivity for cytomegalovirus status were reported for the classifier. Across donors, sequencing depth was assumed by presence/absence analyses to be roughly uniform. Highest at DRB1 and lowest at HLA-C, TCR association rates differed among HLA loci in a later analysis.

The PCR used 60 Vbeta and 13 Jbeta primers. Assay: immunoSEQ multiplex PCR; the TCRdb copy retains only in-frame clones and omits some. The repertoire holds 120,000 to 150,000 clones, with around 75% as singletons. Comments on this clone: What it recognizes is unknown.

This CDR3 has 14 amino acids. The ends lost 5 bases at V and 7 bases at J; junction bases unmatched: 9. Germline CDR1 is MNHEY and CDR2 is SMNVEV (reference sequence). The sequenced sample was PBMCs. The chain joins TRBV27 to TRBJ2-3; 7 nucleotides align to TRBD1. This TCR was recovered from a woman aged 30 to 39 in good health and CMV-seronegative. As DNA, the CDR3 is TGTGCCAGCAGTCTCGGGACAGAGGCTTATACGCAGTATTTT. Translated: CASSLGTEAYTQYF.